The 3 T cell receptor beta chains presented below share a single source sample, sequenced in a study of T cells in Graves' hyperthyroidism and ophthalmopathy. There were TCR beta CDR3 regions amplified from RNA transcripts. First-round RT-PCR targeting the TCR CDR3 was performed with the HTBI primer set. TCRdb reprocessed the multiplex PCR reads with MiXCR, giving one entry per CDR3 protein. The sample comprises 650,000 to 750,000 distinct CDR3 sequences, 14% of which are singletons, and about 10% rests with the top ten. Sequences were obtained from blood. These receptors all come from a woman aged 18 to 35 with Graves' hyperthyroidism.

This clonotype occurred a few times. The chain has TRBV5-4 and TRBJ2-7; the D is unclear. The V gene lost 4 bases and the J gene lost 6 bases, with 11 bases spanning the gap. Germline CDR1 SGHNT, CDR2 YYREEE (reference sequence). This CDR3 is 12 amino acids long. This chain's CDR3 is CASSQINREQYF. CDR3 DNA sequence: TGTGCCAGCAGCCAAATCAACCGCGAGCAGTACTTC. The variable domain in full, with the rest retrieved from reference TRBV5-4 and TRBJ2-7, is ETGVTQSPTHLIKTRGQQVTLRCSSQSGHNTVSWYQQALGQGPQFIFQYYREEENGRGNFPPRFSGLQFPNYSSELNVNALELDDSALYLCASSQINREQYFGPGTRLTVT.

This clonotype was observed at least ten times. The V call is TRBV11-2, the J call TRBJ2-5; D gene ambiguous. The germline V gene encodes CDR1 SGHAT and CDR2 FQNNGV. CDR3 size: 14 residues. Trimming removed 5 bases at V and 13 bases at J, with 23 bases between. The chain's CDR3 is CASSRTPTQAGGYF. Written as DNA, the CDR3 is TGTGCCAGCAGCCGGACGCCCACCCAGGCTGGTGGGTACTTC.

This clonotype was seen at least ten times. The V call is TRBV3-1, the J call TRBJ1-1; D gene unclear. Trimming cost V 3 bases and J 0 bases, with 5 bases left between them. CDR1 is LGHDT and CDR2 is YNNKEL in the germline V gene (reference sequence). The CDR3 contains 13 residues. Written as DNA, the CDR3 is TGTGCCAGCAGCCACCTAATGAACACTGAAGCTTTCTTT. This codes for CASSHLMNTEAFF.